Given below is one TCR beta chain in context. Here immunoSEQ multiplex PCR was the method, and the copy in TCRdb shows in-frame clones only, minus some. The table has 45,000 to 55,000 clones, approximately 94% seen once. This record comes from a study of OX40 agonist ivuxolimab in advanced cancers. Study-level background: Patients in dose escalation had liver, melanoma, kidney or head and neck cancers.

CDR1 and CDR2 (germline): GTSNPN, SVGIG (reference sequence). This CDR3 is built from 14 residues. The V and J ends lost 2 bases and 3 bases respectively, with 10 bases between them. The V gene is TRBV30, the J gene TRBJ2-2; D possibly uses TRBD1 or TRBD2 (5 bases each). The sequencing used CD4+ or CD8+ T cells sorted from blood, collected in a trial of the OX40 agonist ivuxolimab. This TCR came from an adult with an advanced solid tumor such as melanoma, head and neck, liver or kidney cancer. The CDR3 DNA reads TGTGCCTGGAGTTGGGGGATCCACACCGGGGAGCTGTTTTTT. It codes for CAWSWGIHTGELFF.